This TCR beta chain was identified in a study of T cell responses to AZD1222 COVID-19 vaccine. V dropped 10 bases and J dropped 4; count of bases not matched to a gene: 10. There are 15 residues in the CDR3. Germline V CDR1 and CDR2: ENHRY, SYGVKD. Clones were sequenced by immunoSEQ multiplex PCR, and TCRdb holds only the in-frame ones, with some missing. The table includes 80,000 to 100,000 clones, roughly 85% detected once. The sample here was peripheral blood, taken 28 days after the second AZD1222 dose. This TCR was sampled from an adult who received the AZD1222 COVID-19 vaccine. The chain has TRBV10-3 and TRBJ2-1; 10 bases are a match to TRBD2. This chain's CDR3 is CATNSLAGVYNEQFF. The CDR3 DNA reads TGTGCCACAAACTCCCTAGCGGGGGTATACAATGAGCAGTTCTTC.